The table lists the clone carrying this T cell receptor beta chain with a few counts. What it binds is not known. These data are taken from a study of T cells in Graves' hyperthyroidism and ophthalmopathy. On the study more broadly: Upon initial diagnosis and before any treatment, peripheral blood was collected.

The CDR3 has 14 amino acids. J lost 3 bases, V lost 6 bases, and 8 bases had no gene match. Germline values: CDR1 MNHNS, CDR2 SASEGT. Study-wide results and limits: Appearing also in blood were most of the thyroid clonotypes expanded above 0.001.

Amplification of TCR beta CDR3 regions was performed using RNA transcripts as template. HTBI primers were the set used in a first-round RT-PCR of the TCR CDR3. TCRdb ran MiXCR on the multiplex PCR reads and lists one entry per CDR3 protein. The sample holds 300,000 to 450,000 distinct CDR3 sequences, less than 20% seen once. The rearrangement links TRBV6-1 to TRBJ2-7, with 7 bases that match TRBD2. This receptor was taken from a young woman with Graves' hyperthyroidism that later progressed to Graves' ophthalmopathy. Sequencing was carried out using blood. This CDR3 reads CASSPGGKGYEQYF. The CDR3 DNA is TGTGCCAGCAGCCCGGGGGGAAAGGGCTACGAGCAGTACTTC.